A selection of T cell receptor beta chains follows, all from one sample in a study of response to subunit inactivated influenza vaccine. TCRdb redid the calling of the RT-PCR reads with MiXCR, one entry per CDR3 protein. The sample lists about 540,000 distinct CDR3 sequences, under 30% seen once, with 2.8% in the top ten. These same data were also listed under a study on T cells expressing NK-cell markers.

Sequenced material: CD4+ T cells sorted from PBMCs, taken 11 to 12 days after vaccination. The receptors come from a man aged 50-59 years who received an inactivated influenza vaccine. Both conserved end residues are part of each CDR3. D genes are given only for firm matches. Clone size is stated in some rows and not others, as once, few, many or a class when expanded.

V	D	J	size	CDR3	DNA
TRBV5-5	.	TRBJ2-3	.	CASSFPGATDTQYF	TGTGCCAGCAGCTTCCCAGGGGCCACAGATACGCAGTATTTT
TRBV7-8	TRBD1	TRBJ2-1	.	CASSPHGTGGDEQFF	TGTGCCAGCAGCCCTCACGGGACAGGGGGCGATGAGCAGTTCTTC
TRBV12-5	TRBD1	TRBJ2-7	few	CASAPSGQGRVGEQYF	TGTGCTAGTGCCCCGTCGGGACAGGGGCGAGTCGGCGAGCAGTACTTC
TRBV27	TRBD2	TRBJ2-1	few	CASRREFGYNEQFF	TGTGCCAGCAGGCGGGAGTTCGGGTACAATGAGCAGTTCTTC
TRBV20-1	TRBD2	TRBJ2-3	many	CSASGAGGNTDTQYF	TGCAGTGCTAGTGGAGCGGGGGGCAACACAGATACGCAGTATTTT
TRBV10-3	.	TRBJ2-7	.	CAISDRTYEQYF	TGTGCCATCAGTGACAGAACCTACGAGCAGTACTTC
TRBV5-1	.	TRBJ2-1	many	CASSLLQGRNSNEQFF	TGCGCCAGCAGCTTGCTGCAGGGAAGGAATAGCAATGAGCAGTTCTTC
TRBV5-1	.	TRBJ2-2	many	CASGGQNTGELFF	TGCGCCAGCGGGGGACAGAACACCGGGGAGCTGTTTTTT
TRBV6-2/TRBV6-3	.	TRBJ2-7	.	CASTSSSYEQYF	TGTGCCAGCACCTCTAGCTCCTACGAGCAGTACTTC
TRBV7-9	TRBD1	TRBJ2-1	.	CASSRDRGEHNEQFF	TGTGCCAGCAGCCGAGACAGGGGGGAGCACAATGAGCAGTTCTTC
TRBV5-6	.	TRBJ2-6	many	CASSLLQYLLSGANVLTF	TGTGCCAGCAGCTTGCTCCAGTACCTTCTATCTGGGGCCAACGTCCTGACTTTC
TRBV5-1	.	TRBJ1-1	many	CASSPGVAVNTEAFF	TGCGCCAGCAGCCCGGGTGTCGCGGTGAACACTGAAGCTTTCTTT
TRBV12-3/TRBV12-4	.	TRBJ2-7	.	CASSLAGTPHYEQYF	TGTGCCAGCAGTTTAGCTGGGACACCTCACTACGAGCAGTACTTC
TRBV28	.	TRBJ1-2	few	CASTEQPRVGGYTF	TGTGCCAGCACCGAACAGCCGAGAGTGGGTGGCTACACCTTC
TRBV5-1	.	TRBJ2-1	many	CASSYRNEQFF	TGCGCCAGCAGCTATAGGAATGAGCAGTTCTTC